The source of this TCR beta chain is a study of blood T cell repertoires in COVID-19. Study in general: Both acute and convalescent COVID-19 samples were obtained from the United States, Italy and Spain. Sample material is recorded as cDNA or gDNA derived from T cells, B-cell-depleted T cells, or PBMCs.

In the authors' methods: Reference gene primers were amplified, and this amplification served to estimate nucleated cell counts. The data were produced by immunoSEQ multiplex PCR, yet TCRdb's version contains in-frame clones alone and is incomplete. The DNA gave D and trimming, while V, J and clone size come from that table. The sample yields about 160,000 clones, approximately 85% seen once. The V end lost 0 bases, the J end lost 8 bases, and 7 bases lay between the germline ends. The CDR3 totals 12 residues. From germline, CDR1 is SGHNT and CDR2 YENEEA. The gene calls are TRBV11-3 and TRBJ1-2, with D unclear. What was sequenced was peripheral blood. This receptor was obtained from a woman between 45 and 60 years old with COVID-19, enrolled during active disease. The CDR3 sequence: CASSLDFAGYTF. The CDR3 DNA follows: TGTGCCAGCAGCTTAGATTTTGCGGGCTACACCTTC.